This is a list of T cell receptor beta chains from one sample in a study of CD8 T cells in Susac syndrome. TCRdb itself ran the immunoSEQ multiplex PCR reads through MiXCR, one entry per CDR3 protein. The sample has 170,000 or so distinct CDR3 sequences; roughly 94% are singletons. Sequencing was done on a sample of CD4+ T cells from PBMCs. These receptors all come from a human donor with Susac syndrome. Both conserved end residues are part of each CDR3. Each record gives: clone size, J gene, D gene, V gene, CDR3 protein, CDR3 DNA. The D gene is left open where the match is weak. A clone size is listed for some rows: how often the clone was seen (once, few, many), or a class if it is expanded.

abundance: NA; j_gene: TRBJ1-5; d_gene: TRBD1; v_gene: TRBV20-1; CDR3aa: CSARQGVGPQHF; CDR3nt: TGCAGTGCTCGACAGGGAGTTGGACCCCAGCATTTT
abundance: NA; j_gene: TRBJ2-3; d_gene: NA; v_gene: TRBV20-1; CDR3aa: CSGRAGPDTQYF; CDR3nt: TGCTCGGGGCGGGCTGGCCCAGATACGCAGTATTTT
abundance: NA; j_gene: TRBJ2-3; d_gene: NA; v_gene: TRBV10-3; CDR3aa: CAISGGTLGTDTQYF; CDR3nt: TGTGCCATCAGCGGAGGGACACTCGGCACAGATACGCAGTATTTT
abundance: NA; j_gene: TRBJ1-3; d_gene: NA; v_gene: TRBV20-1; CDR3aa: CSARPPSGNTIYF; CDR3nt: TGCAGTGCCAGACCGCCCTCTGGAAACACCATATATTTT
abundance: few; j_gene: TRBJ1-1; d_gene: NA; v_gene: TRBV12-3/TRBV12-4; CDR3aa: CASSPGFRNTEAFF; CDR3nt: TGTGCCAGCAGTCCCGGTTTCAGGAACACTGAAGCTTTCTTT
abundance: NA; j_gene: TRBJ1-1; d_gene: TRBD1; v_gene: TRBV27; CDR3aa: CASSWDRLNTEAFF; CDR3nt: TGTGCCAGCAGTTGGGACAGGTTGAACACTGAAGCTTTCTTT
abundance: NA; j_gene: TRBJ2-2; d_gene: TRBD2; v_gene: TRBV29-1; CDR3aa: CSVGRGKELNTGELFF; CDR3nt: TGCAGCGTGGGGCGGGGGAAGGAATTGAACACCGGGGAGCTGTTTTTT
abundance: NA; j_gene: TRBJ2-3; d_gene: NA; v_gene: TRBV7-2; CDR3aa: CASSLDLRPYTDTQYF; CDR3nt: TGTGCCAGCAGCTTAGATCTCCGCCCTTACACAGATACGCAGTATTTT
abundance: NA; j_gene: TRBJ2-1; d_gene: TRBD2; v_gene: TRBV5-4; CDR3aa: CASSSAPLAGGPGEQFF; CDR3nt: TGTGCCAGCAGCTCTGCCCCTCTAGCGGGAGGGCCCGGTGAGCAGTTCTTC
abundance: NA; j_gene: TRBJ2-1; d_gene: TRBD2; v_gene: TRBV3-1; CDR3aa: CASSQRYMAGGRGEQFF; CDR3nt: TGTGCCAGCAGCCAGAGGTACATGGCGGGGGGCCGGGGGGAGCAGTTCTTC
abundance: NA; j_gene: TRBJ2-2; d_gene: TRBD2; v_gene: TRBV9; CDR3aa: CASSVKPGLAGRTGELFF; CDR3nt: TGTGCCAGCAGCGTAAAACCGGGACTAGCGGGACGGACCGGGGAGCTGTTTTTT
abundance: NA; j_gene: TRBJ1-2; d_gene: NA; v_gene: TRBV29-1; CDR3aa: CSVVDLGRQPYGYTF; CDR3nt: TGCAGCGTTGTAGATCTGGGTAGGCAGCCCTATGGCTACACCTTC
abundance: NA; j_gene: TRBJ2-7; d_gene: NA; v_gene: TRBV4-3; CDR3aa: CASSQDRVGSYEQYF; CDR3nt: TGCGCCAGCAGCCAAGATCGGGTCGGCTCCTACGAGCAGTACTTC
abundance: NA; j_gene: TRBJ2-2; d_gene: NA; v_gene: TRBV24-1; CDR3aa: CATSHASANSKGELFF; CDR3nt: TGTGCCACCAGTCACGCTAGCGCTAACTCTAAGGGGGAGCTGTTTTTT
abundance: NA; j_gene: TRBJ2-7; d_gene: NA; v_gene: TRBV2; CDR3aa: CAGTRDTNWQYF; CDR3nt: TGTGCAGGCACCCGGGACACTAACTGGCAGTACTTC
abundance: NA; j_gene: TRBJ2-2; d_gene: NA; v_gene: TRBV7-9; CDR3aa: CASSRRGAGELFF; CDR3nt: TGTGCCAGCAGCAGGAGAGGGGCCGGGGAGCTGTTTTTT
abundance: once; j_gene: TRBJ1-2; d_gene: NA; v_gene: TRBV5-5; CDR3aa: CASSPGPGRSYGYTF; CDR3nt: TGTGCCAGCAGCCCGGGCCCTGGGAGATCCTATGGCTACACCTTC
abundance: NA; j_gene: TRBJ2-4; d_gene: NA; v_gene: TRBV20-1; CDR3aa: CSARVADKNIQYF; CDR3nt: TGCAGTGCTAGGGTAGCGGACAAAAACATTCAGTACTTC
abundance: NA; j_gene: TRBJ1-2; d_gene: NA; v_gene: TRBV10-3; CDR3aa: CAISSFVGGYTF; CDR3nt: TGTGCCATCAGTAGCTTCGTTGGGGGCTACACCTTC
abundance: NA; j_gene: TRBJ2-7; d_gene: NA; v_gene: TRBV12-3/TRBV12-4; CDR3aa: CASSPGVGSSYEQYF; CDR3nt: TGTGCCAGCAGTCCAGGTGTGGGAAGCTCCTACGAGCAGTACTTC
abundance: NA; j_gene: TRBJ2-5; d_gene: TRBD1; v_gene: TRBV6-2/TRBV6-3; CDR3aa: CASADRAPTETQYF; CDR3nt: TGTGCCAGCGCCGACAGGGCGCCTACCGAGACCCAGTACTTC
abundance: NA; j_gene: TRBJ2-1; d_gene: TRBD2; v_gene: TRBV27; CDR3aa: CASSLLRTSGDYNEQFF; CDR3nt: TGTGCCAGCAGTCTTCTTCGGACTAGCGGGGACTACAATGAGCAGTTCTTC
abundance: NA; j_gene: TRBJ1-2; d_gene: NA; v_gene: TRBV3-1; CDR3aa: CASSQDGRGSGYTF; CDR3nt: TGTGCCAGCAGCCAAGATGGACGTGGTAGTGGCTACACCTTC
abundance: NA; j_gene: TRBJ2-7; d_gene: NA; v_gene: TRBV21-1; CDR3aa: CASSSPHTGTGGYEQYF; CDR3nt: TGTGCCAGCAGCAGCCCTCACACCGGGACAGGGGGCTACGAGCAGTACTTC
abundance: once; j_gene: TRBJ1-1; d_gene: TRBD1; v_gene: TRBV29-1; CDR3aa: CSGLGTGTEAFF; CDR3nt: TGCAGCGGCCTCGGGACAGGCACTGAAGCTTTCTTT
abundance: NA; j_gene: TRBJ1-1; d_gene: TRBD1; v_gene: TRBV29-1; CDR3aa: CSVVLGQGTEAFF; CDR3nt: TGCAGCGTTGTCCTCGGACAGGGTACTGAAGCTTTCTTT
abundance: NA; j_gene: TRBJ1-4; d_gene: TRBD1; v_gene: TRBV20-1; CDR3aa: CSAPKTGGHEKLFF; CDR3nt: TGCAGTGCGCCAAAGACAGGGGGACATGAAAAACTGTTTTTT
abundance: NA; j_gene: TRBJ1-5; d_gene: NA; v_gene: TRBV27; CDR3aa: CASSSGQGGPQHF; CDR3nt: NA
abundance: NA; j_gene: TRBJ2-1; d_gene: TRBD2; v_gene: TRBV20-1; CDR3aa: CSATPFLAGFYEQFF; CDR3nt: TGCAGTGCGACGCCGTTTCTAGCGGGGTTCTATGAGCAGTTCTTC
abundance: NA; j_gene: TRBJ2-1; d_gene: TRBD2; v_gene: TRBV9; CDR3aa: CASNTGTSFNEQFF; CDR3nt: TGTGCCAGCAATACCGGGACTAGCTTCAATGAGCAGTTCTTC
abundance: NA; j_gene: TRBJ2-3; d_gene: NA; v_gene: TRBV18; CDR3aa: CASSPLELGANTDTQYF; CDR3nt: TGTGCCAGCTCACCCCTCGAACTAGGGGCGAACACAGATACGCAGTATTTT
abundance: NA; j_gene: TRBJ2-3; d_gene: TRBD2; v_gene: TRBV7-2; CDR3aa: CASSHTRREADTQYF; CDR3nt: TGTGCCAGCAGCCACACCCGGCGGGAGGCAGATACGCAGTATTTT
abundance: NA; j_gene: TRBJ1-6; d_gene: NA; v_gene: TRBV6-1; CDR3aa: CASRFLTGFANSPLHF; CDR3nt: TGTGCCAGCAGGTTCCTAACAGGATTCGCTAATTCACCCCTCCACTTT
abundance: NA; j_gene: TRBJ1-2; d_gene: TRBD1; v_gene: TRBV6-1; CDR3aa: CASRREQGNYGYTF; CDR3nt: TGTGCCAGCAGAAGGGAACAGGGGAACTATGGCTACACCTTC